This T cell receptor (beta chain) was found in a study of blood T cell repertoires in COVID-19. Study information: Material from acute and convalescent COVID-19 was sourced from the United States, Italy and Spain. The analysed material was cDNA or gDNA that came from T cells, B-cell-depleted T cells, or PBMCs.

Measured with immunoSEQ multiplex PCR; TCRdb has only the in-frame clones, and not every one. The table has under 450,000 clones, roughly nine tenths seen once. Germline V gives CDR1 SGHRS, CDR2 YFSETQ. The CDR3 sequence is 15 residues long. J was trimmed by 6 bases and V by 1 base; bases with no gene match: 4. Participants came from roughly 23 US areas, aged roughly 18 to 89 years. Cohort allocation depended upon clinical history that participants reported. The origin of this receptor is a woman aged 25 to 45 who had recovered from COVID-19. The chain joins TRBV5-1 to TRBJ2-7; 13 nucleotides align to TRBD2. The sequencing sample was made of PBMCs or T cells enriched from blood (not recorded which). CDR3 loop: CASSLKGTSGTEQYF. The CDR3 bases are TGCGCCAGCAGCTTGAAGGGGACTAGCGGGACCGAGCAGTACTTC.